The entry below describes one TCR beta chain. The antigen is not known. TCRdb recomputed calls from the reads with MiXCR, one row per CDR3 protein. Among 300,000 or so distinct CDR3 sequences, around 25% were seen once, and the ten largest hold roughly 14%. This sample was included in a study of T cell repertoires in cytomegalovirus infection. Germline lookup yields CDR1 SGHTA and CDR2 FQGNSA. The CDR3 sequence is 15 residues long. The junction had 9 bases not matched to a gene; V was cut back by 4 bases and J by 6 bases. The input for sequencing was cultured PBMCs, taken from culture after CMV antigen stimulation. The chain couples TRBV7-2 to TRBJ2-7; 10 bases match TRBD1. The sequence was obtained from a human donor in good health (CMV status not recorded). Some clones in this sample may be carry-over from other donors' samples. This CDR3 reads CASSSGTGVVPEQYF. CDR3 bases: TGTGCCAGCAGCTCTGGGACAGGGGTAGTCCCCGAGCAGTACTTC. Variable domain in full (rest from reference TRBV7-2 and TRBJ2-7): GAGVSQSPSNKVTEKGKDVELRCDPISGHTALYWYRQSLGQGLEFLIYFQGNSAPDKSGLPSDRFSAERTGGSVSTLTIQRTQQEDSAVYLCASSSGTGVVPEQYFGPGTRLTVT.